Below are 3 T cell receptor beta chains sequenced from a single sample in a study of blood T cell repertoires in COVID-19. The table came from immunoSEQ multiplex PCR; TCRdb's copy has only in-frame clones and leaves some out. The sample shows about 190,000 clones, about 77% of them seen only once. The sequencing sample was made of peripheral blood. These receptors were taken from a woman older than 75 with active or convalescent COVID-19.

The chain links TRBV7-9 to TRBJ2-3; D remains unclear. V gave up 5 bases and J gave up 4 bases, with 16 bases separating them. Germline V gives CDR1 SEHNR, CDR2 FQNEAQ (reference sequence). CDR3 length equals 15 residues. The CDR3 is CASSPWAGKSDTQYF. CDR3 nucleotides: TGTGCCAGCAGCCCCTGGGCAGGCAAGTCAGATACGCAGTATTTT. Full variable domain (outside the CDR3, taken from reference TRBV7-9 and TRBJ2-3): DTGVSQNPRHKITKRGQNVTFRCDPISEHNRLYWYRQTLGQGPEFLTYFQNEAQLEKSRLLSDRFSAERPKGSFSTLEIQRTEQGDSAMYLCASSPWAGKSDTQYFGPGTRLTVL.

This clone has only a few counts. The chain uses TRBV7-9 and TRBJ1-1; D gene uncertain. The V and J ends lost 3 bases and 5 bases respectively, with 10 bases between them. The V gene's germline CDR1 is SEHNR and CDR2 FQNEAQ (reference sequence). CDR3 size: 13 residues. This chain's CDR3 is CASSLFGVTEAFF. As DNA, the CDR3 is TGTGCCAGCAGCTTGTTTGGAGTAACTGAAGCTTTCTTT. Looking up the rest from reference TRBV7-9 and TRBJ1-1 gives the full variable domain: DTGVSQNPRHKITKRGQNVTFRCDPISEHNRLYWYRQTLGQGPEFLTYFQNEAQLEKSRLLSDRFSAERPKGSFSTLEIQRTEQGDSAMYLCASSLFGVTEAFFGQGTRLTVV.

The chain has TRBV30 and TRBJ2-5; D may be TRBD1 (5 bases). The CDR3 has 12 amino acids. Per germline, CDR1 GTSNPN and CDR2 SVGIG (reference sequence). Between the trimmed V and J ends, which lost 7 bases and 2 bases, there was a span of 11 bases. The CDR3 nucleotides read TGTGCCTCTAGACAGACTCAAGAGACCCAGTACTTC. It is translated as CASRQTQETQYF.